Shown below are 2 T cell receptor beta chains from a single sample sequenced in a study of blood T cells in healthy people across ages. Primers used in a second PCR of about 7 to 12 cycles were a sample-barcoded 5' primer and a J-beta primer mix. TCRdb analysed the 5' RACE reads with MiXCR anew, one entry per CDR3 protein. The sample shows 850,000 to 1,000,000 distinct CDR3 sequences, roughly half of them seen only once. The sequenced sample consisted of blood. All receptors come from a woman aged 55-70 years in good health.

This sequence joins TRBV25-1 and TRBJ2-5, with a tentative D call TRBD1 (5 bases). This CDR3 has 16 amino acids. The V end lost 6 bases, the J end lost 5 bases, and 22 bases lay between the germline ends. CDR1 is MGHDK and CDR2 is SYGVNS in the germline V gene. The DNA for the CDR3 is TGTGCCAGCAGCCCAGGAACAGGCGCCTATTTTGAGACCCAGTACTTC. This translates into CASSPGTGAYFETQYF.

This clonotype was seen a single time. This could be a read error, since a much larger clone is one nucleotide away. This chain joins TRBV6-5 and TRBJ2-7; the D gene is possibly TRBD1 (5 bases). This CDR3 region has 14 residues. The germline CDR1 and CDR2 sequences are MNHEY and SVGAGI. Trimming removed 5 bases at V and 4 bases at J, with 15 bases between. The CDR3 DNA follows: TGTGCCAGCAGTGAAGCCAGGGCACCTTACGAGCAGTACTTC. Amino acids: CASSEARAPYEQYF.